The TCR beta chain described here comes from a study of shared clonotypes between healthy human individuals. Study information: Used for every donor were three CD4 naive, three CD4 memory, two CD8 naive and one CD8 memory plate. Findings and caveats of the study: Large sequencing depth failed to make sorted-subset sequencing complete, rarefaction showed.

This clone was seen a handful of times. Its antigen is unidentified. Method: immunoSEQ multiplex PCR; TCRdb's copy keeps in-frame clones and lacks some. The table includes around 700,000 clones, around four fifths detected once. The sample was memory CD4+ T cells sorted from blood. Subset: CD45RA-negative fraction. This receptor was obtained from a young woman in good health.

The CDR3 is CASSRGGSYGYTF. The CDR3 bases are TGTGCCAGCAGTCGAGGGGGCAGCTATGGCTACACCTTC. V and J are TRBV2 and TRBJ1-2; 7 nucleotides align to TRBD1. From germline, CDR1 is SNHLY and CDR2 FYNNEI. V was pared by 5 bases and J by 4 bases, with 4 bases of the junction left unmatched. The CDR3 extends over 13 amino acids.